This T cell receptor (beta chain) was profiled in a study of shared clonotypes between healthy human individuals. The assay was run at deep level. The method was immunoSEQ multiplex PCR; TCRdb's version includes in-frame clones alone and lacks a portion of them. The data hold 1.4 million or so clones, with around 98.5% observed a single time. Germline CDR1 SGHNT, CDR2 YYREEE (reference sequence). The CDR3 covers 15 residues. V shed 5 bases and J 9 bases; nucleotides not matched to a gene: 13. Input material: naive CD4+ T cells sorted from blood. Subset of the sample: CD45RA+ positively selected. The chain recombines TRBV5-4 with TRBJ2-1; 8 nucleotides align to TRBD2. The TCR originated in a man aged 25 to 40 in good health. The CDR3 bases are TGTGCCAGCAGTCAAAGCGGGAGAAGGTATAGTGAGCAGTTCTTC. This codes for CASSQSGRRYSEQFF.